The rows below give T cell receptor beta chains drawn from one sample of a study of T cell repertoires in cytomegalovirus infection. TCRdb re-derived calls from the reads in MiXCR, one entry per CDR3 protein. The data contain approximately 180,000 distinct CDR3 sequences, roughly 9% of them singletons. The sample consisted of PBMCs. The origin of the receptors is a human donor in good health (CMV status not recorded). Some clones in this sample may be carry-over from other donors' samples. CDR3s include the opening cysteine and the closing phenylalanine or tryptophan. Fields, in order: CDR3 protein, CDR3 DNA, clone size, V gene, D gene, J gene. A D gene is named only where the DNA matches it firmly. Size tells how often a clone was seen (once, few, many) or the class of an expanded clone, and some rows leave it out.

cdr3_aa: CASSQGGTAETQYF
cdr3_nt: TGCGCCAGCAGCCAAGGCGGGACAGCCGAGACCCAGTACTTC
clone_size: -
v_call: TRBV4-3
d_call: -
j_call: TRBJ2-5

cdr3_aa: CASSYSGNNEQFF
cdr3_nt: TGTGCCAGCAGTTATTCGGGAAACAATGAGCAGTTCTTC
clone_size: many
v_call: TRBV6-2/TRBV6-3
d_call: -
j_call: TRBJ2-1

cdr3_aa: CSVEENSNQPQHF
cdr3_nt: TGCAGCGTTGAAGAAAATAGCAATCAGCCCCAGCATTTT
clone_size: -
v_call: TRBV29-1
d_call: -
j_call: TRBJ1-5

cdr3_aa: CASSLSGAKNIQYF
cdr3_nt: TGTGCCAGCAGCTTATCAGGCGCCAAAAACATTCAGTACTTC
clone_size: many
v_call: TRBV7-8
d_call: -
j_call: TRBJ2-4

cdr3_aa: CASSSTGPRQGAYEQYF
cdr3_nt: TGTGCCAGCAGCTCAACGGGGCCGAGACAGGGGGCCTACGAGCAGTACTTC
clone_size: -
v_call: TRBV7-9
d_call: TRBD1
j_call: TRBJ2-7

cdr3_aa: CASSWGAGASQETQYF
cdr3_nt: TGTGCCAGCAGTTGGGGAGCGGGAGCCAGCCAAGAGACCCAGTACTTC
clone_size: -
v_call: TRBV28
d_call: TRBD2
j_call: TRBJ2-5

cdr3_aa: CARTGNNEQFF
cdr3_nt: TGTGCCAGAACGGGAAACAATGAGCAGTTCTTC
clone_size: few
v_call: TRBV6-2/TRBV6-3
d_call: -
j_call: TRBJ2-1

cdr3_aa: CSARVSRRGAYEQYF
cdr3_nt: TGCAGTGCTAGAGTTTCACGCAGGGGAGCCTACGAGCAGTACTTC
clone_size: few
v_call: TRBV20-1
d_call: -
j_call: TRBJ2-7

cdr3_aa: CASSLLGPGDTEAFF
cdr3_nt: TGTGCCAGCAGTTTGTTGGGTCCTGGGGACACTGAAGCTTTCTTT
clone_size: many
v_call: TRBV12-3/TRBV12-4
d_call: -
j_call: TRBJ1-1

cdr3_aa: CASSETGLAGGYEQFF
cdr3_nt: TGTGCCAGCAGTGAAACAGGACTAGCGGGAGGCTATGAGCAGTTCTTC
clone_size: few
v_call: TRBV6-4
d_call: TRBD2
j_call: TRBJ2-1

cdr3_aa: CSARVDDRTNQPQHF
cdr3_nt: TGCAGTGCTAGAGTCGACGACAGAACTAATCAGCCCCAGCATTTT
clone_size: many
v_call: TRBV20-1
d_call: -
j_call: TRBJ1-5

cdr3_aa: CASSSDSTSWKQFF
cdr3_nt: TGTGCCAGCAGCTCCGACTCGACTAGCTGGAAGCAGTTCTTC
clone_size: many
v_call: TRBV7-2
d_call: TRBD2
j_call: TRBJ2-1

cdr3_aa: CASSLAPETQYF
cdr3_nt: TGTGCCAGCAGCTTAGCTCCGGAGACCCAGTACTTC
clone_size: many
v_call: TRBV7-9
d_call: -
j_call: TRBJ2-5

cdr3_aa: CSAPKQGLNTEAFF
cdr3_nt: TGCAGTGCACCTAAACAGGGATTGAACACTGAAGCTTTCTTT
clone_size: -
v_call: TRBV20-1
d_call: -
j_call: TRBJ1-1

cdr3_aa: CASSARQGFMQPQHF
cdr3_nt: TGTGCCAGCAGTGCCAGACAGGGTTTTATGCAGCCCCAGCATTTT
clone_size: many
v_call: TRBV7-8
d_call: TRBD1
j_call: TRBJ1-5

cdr3_aa: CASREKGSSYEQYF
cdr3_nt: TGTGCCAGTAGGGAAAAGGGAAGCTCCTACGAGCAGTACTTC
clone_size: few
v_call: TRBV19
d_call: -
j_call: TRBJ2-7

cdr3_aa: CATSSFPGHTSTDTQYF
cdr3_nt: TGTGCCACCAGCAGTTTTCCGGGACACACTAGCACAGATACGCAGTATTTT
clone_size: -
v_call: TRBV15
d_call: -
j_call: TRBJ2-3

cdr3_aa: CSASSDRDYQPQHF
cdr3_nt: TGCAGTGCTTCCTCGGACAGGGATTATCAGCCCCAGCATTTT
clone_size: many
v_call: TRBV20-1
d_call: TRBD1
j_call: TRBJ1-5

cdr3_aa: CASSPVADSIYEQYF
cdr3_nt: TGTGCCAGCAGCCCCGTGGCAGATTCCATCTACGAGCAGTACTTC
clone_size: many
v_call: TRBV7-2
d_call: -
j_call: TRBJ2-7

cdr3_aa: CASSLDSSSYGYTF
cdr3_nt: TGTGCCAGCAGCTTGGACAGTTCAAGCTATGGCTACACCTTC
clone_size: many
v_call: TRBV7-2
d_call: -
j_call: TRBJ1-2

cdr3_aa: CASSARSNQPQHF
cdr3_nt: TGTGCCAGCAGCGCACGAAGCAATCAGCCCCAGCATTTT
clone_size: many
v_call: TRBV7-2
d_call: -
j_call: TRBJ1-5

cdr3_aa: CATSRSVGTSGRDNEQFF
cdr3_nt: TGTGCCACCAGCAGATCCGTGGGGACTAGCGGGAGGGACAATGAGCAGTTCTTC
clone_size: many
v_call: TRBV15
d_call: TRBD2
j_call: TRBJ2-1

cdr3_aa: CASSLDGSYGYTF
cdr3_nt: TGCGCCAGCAGCTTGGATGGCAGTTATGGCTACACCTTC
clone_size: many
v_call: TRBV5-1
d_call: -
j_call: TRBJ1-2

cdr3_aa: CATSREGGNTEAFF
cdr3_nt: TGTGCCACCAGCAGAGAGGGCGGGAACACTGAAGCTTTCTTT
clone_size: few
v_call: TRBV15
d_call: -
j_call: TRBJ1-1

cdr3_aa: CASSIPLAGAFNEQFF
cdr3_nt: TGCGCCAGCAGCATCCCACTAGCAGGAGCTTTCAATGAGCAGTTCTTC
clone_size: many
v_call: TRBV5-1
d_call: -
j_call: TRBJ2-1

cdr3_aa: CASSLRERDRFNQPQHF
cdr3_nt: TGTGCCAGCAGCCTCCGGGAGCGAGACAGGTTCAATCAGCCCCAGCATTTT
clone_size: -
v_call: TRBV5-6
d_call: -
j_call: TRBJ1-5

cdr3_aa: CATLQDRALEAFF
cdr3_nt: TGTGCCACCCTCCAGGACAGGGCTTTGGAAGCTTTCTTT
clone_size: many
v_call: TRBV10-3
d_call: TRBD1
j_call: TRBJ1-1

cdr3_aa: CASSLEPVYGYTF
cdr3_nt: TGTGCCAGCAGCTTAGAACCGGTGTACGGCTACACCTTC
clone_size: many
v_call: TRBV7-2
d_call: -
j_call: TRBJ1-2

cdr3_aa: CSATDTNYGYTF
cdr3_nt: TGCAGTGCTACGGACACCAACTATGGCTACACCTTC
clone_size: -
v_call: TRBV20-1
d_call: -
j_call: TRBJ1-2

cdr3_aa: CATSRGTGDSGNTIYF
cdr3_nt: TGTGCCACCAGCAGAGGGACAGGCGACTCTGGAAACACCATATATTTT
clone_size: many
v_call: TRBV15
d_call: TRBD1
j_call: TRBJ1-3

cdr3_aa: CASTSTPGQGPYEQYF
cdr3_nt: TGCGCCAGCACCTCTACTCCGGGACAGGGACCCTACGAGCAGTACTTC
clone_size: -
v_call: TRBV5-1
d_call: TRBD1
j_call: TRBJ2-7

cdr3_aa: CASSLDLYGGSYNSPLHF
cdr3_nt: TGTGCCAGCAGCCTGGATCTTTACGGTGGATCCTATAATTCACCCCTCCACTTT
clone_size: many
v_call: TRBV7-2
d_call: -
j_call: TRBJ1-6

cdr3_aa: CASSGAAPHTF
cdr3_nt: TGTGCCAGCAGTGGGGCCGCCCCTCACACCTTC
clone_size: -
v_call: TRBV6-1
d_call: -
j_call: TRBJ1-2

cdr3_aa: CSARDSTGAIYGYTF
cdr3_nt: TGCAGTGCTAGAGACTCGACAGGGGCTATCTATGGCTACACCTTC
clone_size: -
v_call: TRBV20-1
d_call: TRBD1
j_call: TRBJ1-2

cdr3_aa: CASSHDGGVAGELFF
cdr3_nt: TGTGCCAGCAGCCACGACGGGGGAGTGGCCGGGGAGCTGTTTTTT
clone_size: -
v_call: TRBV7-9
d_call: -
j_call: TRBJ2-2

cdr3_aa: CASSRGGAEGNTIYF
cdr3_nt: TGTGCCAGCAGTAGAGGCGGGGCGGAAGGAAACACCATATATTTT
clone_size: many
v_call: TRBV7-2
d_call: -
j_call: TRBJ1-3

cdr3_aa: CASSEGTGATQYF
cdr3_nt: TGTGCCAGCAGTGAAGGGACAGGGGCGACCCAGTACTTC
clone_size: -
v_call: TRBV6-1
d_call: TRBD1
j_call: TRBJ2-5

cdr3_aa: CASKNGAGAVYEQYF
cdr3_nt: TGTGCCAGCAAAAACGGTGCGGGCGCCGTCTACGAGCAGTACTTC
clone_size: many
v_call: TRBV6-2/TRBV6-3
d_call: -
j_call: TRBJ2-7

cdr3_aa: CASSLRANQPQHF
cdr3_nt: TGTGCCAGCAGTTTAAGGGCCAATCAGCCCCAGCATTTT
clone_size: -
v_call: TRBV12-3/TRBV12-4
d_call: -
j_call: TRBJ1-5

cdr3_aa: CAWSGTMNTEAFF
cdr3_nt: TGTGCCTGGAGTGGAACTATGAACACTGAAGCTTTCTTT
clone_size: few
v_call: TRBV30
d_call: -
j_call: TRBJ1-1